This T cell receptor (beta chain) was sequenced in a study of cytomegalovirus exposure and HLA in healthy donors. Study-level points and caveats: Under in vitro conditions, a few CMV-associated chains were confirmed as specific for CMV antigens. In an earlier analysis, in several hundred donors, most V segments appeared productive either ~90% or ~30% of the time.

Turning to this clone: Its specificity is unknown.

V shed 2 bases and J shed 0 bases, with 13 bases lying between them. Germline assignment: CDR1 GTSNPN and CDR2 SVGIG (reference sequence). CDR3 length: 15 residues. Healthy individuals who donated bone marrow served as the donors. The PCR had 60 Vbeta and 13 Jbeta primers. In the original workflow: Per a later analysis, the number of unique TCR beta chains was approximately 80 million, of which about 11 million were shared. The table came from immunoSEQ multiplex PCR; TCRdb's copy has only in-frame clones and leaves some out. The DNA gave D and trimming, while V, J and clone size come from that table. The sample yields roughly 150,000 clones, roughly 85% seen once.

V is TRBV30 and J is TRBJ1-1; D may be TRBD1 (6 bases). The clonotype originates from a male donor in good health and CMV-seronegative. The sample was PBMCs. As DNA, the CDR3 is TGTGCCTGGAGTCCGTTGGACAGTTTGAACACTGAAGCTTTCTTT. Amino acids: CAWSPLDSLNTEAFF.